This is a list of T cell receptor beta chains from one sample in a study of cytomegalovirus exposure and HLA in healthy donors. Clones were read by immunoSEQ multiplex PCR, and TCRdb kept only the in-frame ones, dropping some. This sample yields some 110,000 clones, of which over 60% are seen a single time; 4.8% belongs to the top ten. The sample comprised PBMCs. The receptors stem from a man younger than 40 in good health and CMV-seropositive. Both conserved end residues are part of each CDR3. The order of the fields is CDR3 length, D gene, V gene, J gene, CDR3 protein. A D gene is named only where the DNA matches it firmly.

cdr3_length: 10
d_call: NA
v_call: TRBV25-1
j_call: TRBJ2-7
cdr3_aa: CASGLYEQYF

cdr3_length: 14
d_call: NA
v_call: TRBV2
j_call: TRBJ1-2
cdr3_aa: CASTTRGSDYGYTF

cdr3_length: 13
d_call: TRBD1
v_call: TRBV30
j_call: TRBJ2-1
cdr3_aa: CARTGGAGNEQFF

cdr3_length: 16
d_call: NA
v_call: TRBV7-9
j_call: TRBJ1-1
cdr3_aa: CASSSTFRVANTEAFF

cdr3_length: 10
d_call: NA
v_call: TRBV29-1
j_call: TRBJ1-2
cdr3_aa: CSVDTQGYTF

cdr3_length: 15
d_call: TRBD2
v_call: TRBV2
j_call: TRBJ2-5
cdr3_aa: CASSGTSGVQETQYF

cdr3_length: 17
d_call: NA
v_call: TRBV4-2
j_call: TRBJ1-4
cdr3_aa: CASSQSIRVSEGGKLFF

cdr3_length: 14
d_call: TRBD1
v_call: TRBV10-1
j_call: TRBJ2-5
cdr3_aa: CASSPIRDSLGVYF

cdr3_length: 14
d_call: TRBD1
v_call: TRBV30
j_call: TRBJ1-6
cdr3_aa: CAWSRGQVRPPLHF

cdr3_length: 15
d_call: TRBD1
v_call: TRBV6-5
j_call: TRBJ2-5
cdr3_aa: CASSYSARGHETQYF

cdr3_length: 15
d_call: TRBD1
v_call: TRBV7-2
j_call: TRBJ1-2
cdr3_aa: CASSSTYRGQRGYTF

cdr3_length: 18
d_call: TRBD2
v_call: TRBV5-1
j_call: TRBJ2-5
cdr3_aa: CASPEGAGGRELQETQYF

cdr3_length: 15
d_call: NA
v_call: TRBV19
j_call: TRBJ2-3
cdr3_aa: CASSILGGETDTQYF

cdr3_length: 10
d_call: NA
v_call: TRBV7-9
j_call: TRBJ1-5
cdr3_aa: CAVGDQPQHF

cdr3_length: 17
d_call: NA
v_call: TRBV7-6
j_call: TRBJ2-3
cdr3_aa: CASSLVSGTSRTDTQYF

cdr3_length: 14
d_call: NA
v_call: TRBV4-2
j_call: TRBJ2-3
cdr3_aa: CASSRAVGADTQYF

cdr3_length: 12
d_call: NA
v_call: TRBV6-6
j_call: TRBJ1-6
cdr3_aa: CASNRDDSPLHF

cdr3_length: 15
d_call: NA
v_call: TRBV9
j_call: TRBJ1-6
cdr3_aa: CASSVGQLFNSPLHF

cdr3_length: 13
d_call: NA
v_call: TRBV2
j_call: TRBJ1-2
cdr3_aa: CASHQGTNYGYTF

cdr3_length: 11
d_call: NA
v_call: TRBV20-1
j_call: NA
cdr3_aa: CSGQIFYEQYF

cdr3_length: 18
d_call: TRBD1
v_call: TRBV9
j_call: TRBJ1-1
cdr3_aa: CASSLGVSGTGQNTEAFF

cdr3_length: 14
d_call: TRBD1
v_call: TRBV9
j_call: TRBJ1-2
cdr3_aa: CASSVEGAAYGYTF

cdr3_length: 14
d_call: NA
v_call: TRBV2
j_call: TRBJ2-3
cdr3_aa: CARGRNRGTDTQYF

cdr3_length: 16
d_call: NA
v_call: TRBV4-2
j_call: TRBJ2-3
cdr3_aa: CASSQEGARGTDTQYF

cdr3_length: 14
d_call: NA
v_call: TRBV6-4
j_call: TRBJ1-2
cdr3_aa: CASSPTGTNYGYPF

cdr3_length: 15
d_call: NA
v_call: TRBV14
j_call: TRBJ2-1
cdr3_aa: CASKGRQESGNEQFF

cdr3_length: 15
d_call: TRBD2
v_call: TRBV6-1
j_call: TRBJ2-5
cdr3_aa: CASSEVAGSQETQYF

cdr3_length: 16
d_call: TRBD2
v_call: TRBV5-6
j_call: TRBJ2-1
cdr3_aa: CASSEILAYNHNEQFF

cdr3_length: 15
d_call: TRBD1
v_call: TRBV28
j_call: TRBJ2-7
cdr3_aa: CASSSPRRGPYEQYF

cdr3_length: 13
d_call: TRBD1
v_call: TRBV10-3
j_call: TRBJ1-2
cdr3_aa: CAIRQGRNYGYTF

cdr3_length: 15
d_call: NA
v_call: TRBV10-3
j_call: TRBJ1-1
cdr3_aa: CAISDMSGVNTEAFF

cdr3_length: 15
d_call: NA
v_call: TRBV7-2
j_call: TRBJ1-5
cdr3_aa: CASSLNRWGNQPQHF

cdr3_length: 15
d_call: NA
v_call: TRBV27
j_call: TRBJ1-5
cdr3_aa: CASSLGNRSNQPQHF

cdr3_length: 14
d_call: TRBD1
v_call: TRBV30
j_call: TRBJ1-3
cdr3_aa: CAWARQGTQDTIYF

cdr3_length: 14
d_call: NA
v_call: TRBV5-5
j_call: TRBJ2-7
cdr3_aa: CASSLSGVIYEQYF

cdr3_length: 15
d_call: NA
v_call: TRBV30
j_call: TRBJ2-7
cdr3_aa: CAWRGGYGSLYEQYF

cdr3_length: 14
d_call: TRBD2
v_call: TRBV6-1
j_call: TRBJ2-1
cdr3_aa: CASSGTSGGPGQFF

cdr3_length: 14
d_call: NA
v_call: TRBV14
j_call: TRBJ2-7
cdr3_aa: CASSQDIQSYEQYF

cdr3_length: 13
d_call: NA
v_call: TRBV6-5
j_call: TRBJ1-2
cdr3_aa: CASSYSGLGGYTF

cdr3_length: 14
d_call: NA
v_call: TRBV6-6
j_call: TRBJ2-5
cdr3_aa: CASNTFTGQETQYF

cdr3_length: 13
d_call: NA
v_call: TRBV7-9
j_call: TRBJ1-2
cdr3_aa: CASSLEGGFGYTF

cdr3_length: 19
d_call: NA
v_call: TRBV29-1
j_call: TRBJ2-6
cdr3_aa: CSPRQAPGEAGSGANVLTF

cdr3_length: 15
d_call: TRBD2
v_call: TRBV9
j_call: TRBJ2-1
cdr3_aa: CASSVVGAGGNEQFF

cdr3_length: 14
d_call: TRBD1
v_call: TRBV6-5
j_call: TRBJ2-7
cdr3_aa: CASSYPGQGAKQYF

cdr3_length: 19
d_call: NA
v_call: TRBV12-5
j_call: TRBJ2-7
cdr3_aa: CASGLASKGGAQLMREQYF

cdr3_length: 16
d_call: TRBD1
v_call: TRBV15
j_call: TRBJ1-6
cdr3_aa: CATSRDRGQGAAPLHF

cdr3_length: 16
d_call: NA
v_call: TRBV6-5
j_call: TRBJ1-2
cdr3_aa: CASSYSGTTSNYGYPF

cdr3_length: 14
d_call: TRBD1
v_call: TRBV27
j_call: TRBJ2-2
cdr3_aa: CASSRQGNTGELFF

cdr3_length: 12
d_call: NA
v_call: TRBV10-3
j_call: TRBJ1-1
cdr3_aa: CAISEITGTAFF

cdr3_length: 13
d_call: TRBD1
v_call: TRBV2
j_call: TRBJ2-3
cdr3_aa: CASRGQGPDTQYF

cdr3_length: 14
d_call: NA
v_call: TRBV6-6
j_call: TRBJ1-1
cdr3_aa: CASINRAMNTEAFF

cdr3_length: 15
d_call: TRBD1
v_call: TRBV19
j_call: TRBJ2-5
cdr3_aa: CASAGDRAFQETQYF

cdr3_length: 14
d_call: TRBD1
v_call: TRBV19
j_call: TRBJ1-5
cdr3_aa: CASRKGQINQPQHF

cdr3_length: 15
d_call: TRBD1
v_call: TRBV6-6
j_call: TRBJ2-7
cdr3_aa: CASRPYYRGNYEQYF

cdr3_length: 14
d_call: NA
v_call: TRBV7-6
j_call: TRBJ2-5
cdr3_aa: CASSQQGVSETQYF